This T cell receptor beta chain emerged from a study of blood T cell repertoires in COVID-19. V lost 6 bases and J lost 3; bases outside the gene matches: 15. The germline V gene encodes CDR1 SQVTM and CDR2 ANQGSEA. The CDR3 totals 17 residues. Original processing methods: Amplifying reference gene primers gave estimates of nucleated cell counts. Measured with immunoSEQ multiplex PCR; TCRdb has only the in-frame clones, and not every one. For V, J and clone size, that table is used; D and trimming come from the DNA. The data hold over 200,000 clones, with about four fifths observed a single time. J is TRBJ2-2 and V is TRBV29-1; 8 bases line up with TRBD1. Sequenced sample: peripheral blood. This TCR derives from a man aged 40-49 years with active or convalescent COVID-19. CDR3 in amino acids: CSVAGVTGGFYTGELFF. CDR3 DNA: TGCAGCGTCGCAGGGGTCACAGGGGGTTTTTACACCGGGGAGCTGTTTTTT.